This TCR beta chain was recorded in a study of blood T cell repertoires in COVID-19. Study-wide background: COVID-19 samples collected from the United States, Italy and Spain covered acute and convalescent phases. T cells, B-cell-depleted T cells, or PBMCs supplied cDNA or gDNA.

In the original processing: Reference gene primer amplification gave nucleated cell count estimates. The method was immunoSEQ multiplex PCR; TCRdb's version includes in-frame clones alone and lacks a portion of them. Clone size and the V and J calls come from that table; the DNA yielded D and trimming. The sample lists about 35,000 clones, around 85% occurring once. In its sample, this clone was seen a few times. Trimming removed 5 bases at V and 4 bases at J, with 8 bases between. The CDR3 extends over 13 amino acids. From germline, CDR1 is MNHEY and CDR2 SMNVEV (reference sequence). This clonotype was obtained from a man between 60 and 75 years old with active or convalescent COVID-19. Sequenced material: peripheral blood. The chain carries TRBV27 and TRBJ2-2; D unclear. The CDR3 DNA is TGTGCCAGCAGTCAACGGTTCACCGGGGAGCTGTTTTTT. This translates into CASSQRFTGELFF.